These 5 T cell receptor beta chains share one sample of origin, sequenced in a study of blood T cells in healthy people across ages. Primed by a sample-barcoded 5' primer and a J-beta primer mix, a second PCR proceeded for 7 to 11 cycles. Using its own MiXCR run on the 5' RACE reads, TCRdb lists one record per CDR3 protein. The sample shows some 1.8 million distinct CDR3 sequences, about 39% of them seen only once. The sample consisted of blood. The receptors shown here come from a human donor in good health.

The chain is built from TRBV29-1 and TRBJ1-4; no definite D call. CDR1 and CDR2 (germline): SQVTM, ANQGSEA. Trimming left V 4 bases short and J 8 bases short, with 11 bases between. CDR3 length: 12 amino acids. CDR3 residues: CSVGAVREKLFF. CDR3 sequence (DNA): TGCAGCGTTGGGGCAGTACGGGAAAAACTGTTTTTT.

The rearrangement uses TRBV3-1 and TRBJ2-7; D uncertain. In germline, CDR1 is LGHDT, CDR2 YNNKEL (reference sequence). The CDR3 consists of 13 residues. V gave up 3 bases and J gave up 5 bases, with 11 bases separating them. The CDR3 loop is CASSQAGRDEQYF. The CDR3 region has the DNA TGTGCCAGCAGCCAGGCTGGTCGGGACGAGCAGTACTTC.

In the case of this clonotype: A much more abundant neighbour one base away suggests this may be a read error. This rearrangement joins TRBV20-1 to TRBJ1-4; D ambiguous. This CDR3 spans 12 amino acids. In germline, CDR1 is DFQATT, CDR2 SNEGSKA (reference sequence). V lost 3 bases and J 5 bases, leaving 7 bases between the germline ends. The DNA of the CDR3 is TGCAGTGCTAGGGGCTGGAATGAAAAACTGTTTTTT. Residues: CSARGWNEKLFF.

This chain connects TRBV7-2 to TRBJ2-1; the D gene could be TRBD1 or TRBD2 (5 bases each). Germline V lookup: CDR1 SGHTA, CDR2 FQGNSA. Trimming stripped 5 bases from V and 13 bases from J, with 21 bases between. This CDR3 is built from 14 residues. CDR3: CASSKRGVGETQFF. CDR3 bases: TGTGCCAGCAGCAAAAGAGGGGTTGGGGAGACCCAGTTCTTC.

The chain is built from TRBV4-3 and TRBJ1-6, with 10 bases that match TRBD1. V lost 5 bases, J lost 9 bases, and 10 bases stayed unmatched. The length of the CDR3 is 16 residues. CDR1 is LGHNA and CDR2 is YSLEER in the germline V gene. DNA of the CDR3: TGCGCCAGCAGCAAATCCCCGGGGACAGGGGTTTCACCCCTCCACTTT. It specifies CASSKSPGTGVSPLHF.